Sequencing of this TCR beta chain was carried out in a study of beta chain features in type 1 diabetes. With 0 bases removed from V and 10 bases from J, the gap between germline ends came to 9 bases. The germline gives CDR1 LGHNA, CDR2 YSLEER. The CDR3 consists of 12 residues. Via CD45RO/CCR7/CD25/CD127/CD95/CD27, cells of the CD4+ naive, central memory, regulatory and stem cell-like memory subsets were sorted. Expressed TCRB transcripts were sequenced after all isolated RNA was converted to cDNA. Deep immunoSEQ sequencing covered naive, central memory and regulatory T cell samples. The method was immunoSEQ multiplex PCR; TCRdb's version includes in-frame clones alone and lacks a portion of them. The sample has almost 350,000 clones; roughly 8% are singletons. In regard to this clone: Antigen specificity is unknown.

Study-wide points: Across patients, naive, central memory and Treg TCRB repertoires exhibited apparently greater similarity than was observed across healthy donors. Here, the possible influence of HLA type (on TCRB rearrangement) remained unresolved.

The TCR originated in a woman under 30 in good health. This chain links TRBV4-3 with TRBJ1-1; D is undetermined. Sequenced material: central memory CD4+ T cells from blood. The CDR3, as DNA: TGCGCCAGCAGCCAAGATCAAGGGCGAGCTTTCTTT. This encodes CASSQDQGRAFF.